Sequencing of this T cell receptor (beta chain) was carried out in a study of cytomegalovirus exposure and HLA in healthy donors. Study conclusions and caveats: Investigators reported 150 to 200 TCR beta chains as tied to cytomegalovirus.

Note on this clone: Antigen specificity is unknown.

Looked up from germline, CDR1 is MDHEN and CDR2 is SYDVKM. This CDR3 is built from 14 residues. The ends were cut back, 2 bases at V and 4 bases at J, with 11 bases in the middle. Use of 60 Vbeta and 13 Jbeta primers characterized the PCR. The table came from immunoSEQ multiplex PCR; TCRdb's copy has only in-frame clones and leaves some out. Of about 140,000 clones listed, around 80% are singletons. This clonotype originated in a man between 18 and 35 years old in good health and CMV-seropositive. The sample consisted of PBMCs. The genes are TRBV28 and TRBJ1-1; possibly TRBD1 for D (6 bases). Here the CDR3 DNA reads TGTGCCAGCAGTTTAGTACAGGGTGGCACTGAAGCTTTCTTT. Encoded protein: CASSLVQGGTEAFF.